Below, 11 T cell receptor beta chains from the same sample are listed, as sequenced in a study of Ad26.COV2.S vaccination and SARS-CoV-2 variants. Sample treatment: 15 to 20 received Ad26.COV2.S at low or high dose, single or two shots; about 5 received placebo; per-sample allocation not given. Day 63 after the first injection of vaccine or placebo was the sampling time. This table comes from immunoSEQ multiplex PCR, and its TCRdb copy is limited to in-frame clones, with some not included. This sample has 300,000 to 350,000 clones, with around 89% found just once. The sequencing here drew on peripheral blood, taken in a trial of Ad26.COV2.S vaccine versus placebo. Receptors originate from a person between 18 and 65 years old who received the Ad26.COV2.S COVID-19 vaccine or a placebo.

This chain uses TRBV7-2 with TRBJ2-7; 14 bases fit TRBD2. The CDR3 has 14 residues. The germline CDR1 and CDR2 sequences are SGHTA and FQGNSA. V shed 4 bases and J 9 bases; nucleotides not matched to a gene: 5. CDR3 in DNA: TGTGCCAGCAGCTCGGGACTAGCGGGGGTTGGGCAGTACTTC. It translates to CASSSGLAGVGQYF.

This chain links TRBV5-3 with TRBJ1-5; 7 nucleotides match TRBD1. TRBV5-3 is an ORF, with its function uncertain. V trimming: 8 bases; J trimming: 0 bases; junction bases outside the gene matches: 11. The length of the CDR3 is 16 residues. The CDR3 is CARTFRGGYSNQPQHF. CDR3 DNA: TGTGCCAGGACCTTCAGGGGGGGCTATAGCAATCAGCCCCAGCATTTT.

The chain joins TRBV5-5 to TRBJ2-2; 11 bases map to TRBD2. This CDR3 spans 17 amino acids. Germline loops: CDR1 SGHKS, CDR2 YYEKEE (reference sequence). Unmatched junction bases numbered 6, after V lost 4 bases and J lost 1 base. The CDR3 nucleotides are TGTGCCAGCAGCAGGGGACTAGCGGAGTTGAACACCGGGGAGCTGTTTTTT. Amino acid sequence: CASSRGLAELNTGELFF.

V usage is TRBV6-5 and J usage is TRBJ2-1; the D gene could be TRBD1 or TRBD2 (5 bases each). Trimming shortened V by 10 bases and J by 8 bases, and 21 bases separated the two germline ends. The CDR3 loop spans 14 amino acids. Germline CDR1 reads MNHEY; CDR2 reads SVGAGI. For the CDR3, the DNA is TGTGCCACCGAGGGGAGTACTCGATCCCATGAGCAGTTCTTC. Its translation: CATEGSTRSHEQFF.

The V and J genes are TRBV2 and TRBJ2-5; TRBD2 is a possible D gene (6 bases). The germline V gene encodes CDR1 SNHLY and CDR2 FYNNEI. Deletions cut 7 bases from V and 3 bases from J, with 15 bases between. CDR3 length: 14 amino acids. The CDR3 loop reads CASKDSRGKETQYF. For the CDR3, the DNA is TGTGCCAGCAAGGATAGTCGCGGGAAAGAGACCCAGTACTTC.

The chain is built from TRBV7-9 and TRBJ1-4; TRBD1 is a possible D gene (5 bases). Germline V CDR1 and CDR2: SEHNR, FQNEAQ (reference sequence). CDR3 size: 13 residues. Trimming pared 3 bases from V and 5 bases from J, leaving 7 bases between. The CDR3 spells CASSFPGNEKLFF. Here the CDR3 DNA reads TGTGCCAGCAGCTTCCCAGGGAATGAAAAACTGTTTTTT.

This sequence joins TRBV5-8 and TRBJ2-1; the match to TRBD1 covers 10 bases. The germline CDR1 and CDR2 sequences are SGHTS and YDEGEE. V shed 2 bases and J 9 bases; nucleotides not matched to a gene: 5. CDR3 size: 14 residues. In nucleotides, the CDR3 is TGTGCCAGCAGCTTTATGACAGGGGGCTTTGAGCAGTTCTTC. Protein: CASSFMTGGFEQFF.

The J gene is TRBJ1-6, the V gene TRBV27, with 7 bases matching TRBD1. The CDR3 runs to 14 residues. J lost 7 bases, V lost 5 bases, and 5 bases had no gene match. The germline gives CDR1 MNHEY, CDR2 SMNVEV (reference sequence). The CDR3 nucleotides are TGTGCCAGCAGTATGGGACAGCGGAATTCACCCCTCCACTTT. This sequence encodes CASSMGQRNSPLHF.

The chain is built from TRBV28 and TRBJ2-3; 12 nucleotides line up with TRBD1. V dropped 4 bases and J dropped 4; count of bases not matched to a gene: 6. Germline CDR1 reads MDHEN; CDR2 reads SYDVKM. CDR3 length: 16 residues. DNA for the CDR3: TGTGCCAGCAGTTCACGGGGGACAGGGGGCCCAGATACGCAGTATTTT. Protein product: CASSSRGTGGPDTQYF.

The gene calls are TRBV6-2 or TRBV6-3 and TRBJ2-7, with TRBD2 identical over 10 bases. The germline CDR1 and CDR2 sequences are MNHEY and SVGEGT. CDR3 length equals 15 residues. J lost 4 bases, V lost 6 bases, and 9 bases had no gene match. The CDR3 here is CASSLRTSGIYEQYF. CDR3 DNA: TGTGCCAGCAGCTTACGGACTAGCGGTATTTACGAGCAGTACTTC.

The chain has TRBV7-3 and TRBJ1-1; TRBD1 agrees at 9 bases. Per germline, CDR1 SGHTA and CDR2 FQGTGA. This CDR3 comprises 22 residues. With 7 bases clipped from V and 0 bases from J, the junction kept 27 bases outside the gene matches. The CDR3 spells CASTSRWREDRGQGQMNTEAFF. The CDR3 region has the DNA TGTGCCAGCACCTCCCGATGGCGAGAAGACAGGGGACAGGGACAAATGAACACTGAAGCTTTCTTT.